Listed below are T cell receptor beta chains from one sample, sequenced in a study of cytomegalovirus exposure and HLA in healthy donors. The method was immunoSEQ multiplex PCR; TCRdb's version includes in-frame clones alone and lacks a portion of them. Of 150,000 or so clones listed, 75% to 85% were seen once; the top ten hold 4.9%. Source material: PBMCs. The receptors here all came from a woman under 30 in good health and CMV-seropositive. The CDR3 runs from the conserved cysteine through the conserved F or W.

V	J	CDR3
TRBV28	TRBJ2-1	CASSTIRAGGPGYSDEQFF
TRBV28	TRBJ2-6	CASSSWASGANVLTF
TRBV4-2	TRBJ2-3	CASSQGEPTDTQYF
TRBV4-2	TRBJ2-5	CASSPGTLGETQYF
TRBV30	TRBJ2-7	CACLPKDRDKQYF
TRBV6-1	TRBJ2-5	CASTISVEETQYF
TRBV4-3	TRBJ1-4	CASSQVADYNEKLFF
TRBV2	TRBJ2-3	CASSEGWDSRADTQYF
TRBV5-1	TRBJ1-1	CASSLEPQGAEAFF
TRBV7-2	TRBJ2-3	CASGPWETDTQYF
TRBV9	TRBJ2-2	CASSASGGAYTGELFF
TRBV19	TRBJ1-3	CASSIQIQSGNTIYF
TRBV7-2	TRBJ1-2	CASSLALSRDSYGYTF
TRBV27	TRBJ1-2	CASSLIGGAVDYGYTF
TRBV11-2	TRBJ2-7	CASSTSSGGSSYEQYF
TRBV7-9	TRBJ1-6	CASSPGTGAYNSPLHF
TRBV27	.	CASSQYRVNEYEQYF
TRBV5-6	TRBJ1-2	CASSLEGTTGTGGNYGYTF
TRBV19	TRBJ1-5	CASSIDLRPGQGAYSNQPQHF
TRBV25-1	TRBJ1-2	CASSEISGQANYGYTF
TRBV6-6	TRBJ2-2	CASRNRVTGELFF
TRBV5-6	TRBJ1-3	CASSLGQVYSGNTIYF
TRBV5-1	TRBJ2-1	CASSLTTSGGTNEQFF
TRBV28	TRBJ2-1	CASGVHNEQFF
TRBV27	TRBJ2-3	CASSYSGSSTDTQYF
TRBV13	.	CASSLGVSYEQYF
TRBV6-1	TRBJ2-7	CASRARGEGYEQYF
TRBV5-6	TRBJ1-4	CASSTRGELFF
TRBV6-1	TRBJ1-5	CASSEKRGQLLSNQPQHF
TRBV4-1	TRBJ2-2	CASSQPGTGATGELFF
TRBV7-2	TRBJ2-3	CASSTIAGGGRDTQYF
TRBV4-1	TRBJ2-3	CASSQDGGGADTQYF
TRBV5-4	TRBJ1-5	CASSDGGNNQPQHF
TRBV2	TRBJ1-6	CASSTGGSPLHF
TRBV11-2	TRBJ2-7	CASSLSGERPLQYF
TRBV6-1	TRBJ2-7	CASSKDRGRVQYF
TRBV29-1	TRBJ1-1	CSVPRGLAMNTEAFF
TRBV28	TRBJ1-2	CASSLGTRNYGYTF
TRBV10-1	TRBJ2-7	CASSPGGYEQYF
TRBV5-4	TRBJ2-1	CASSLGDSGDYNEQFF
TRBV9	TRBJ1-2	CASSVGRQASYGYTF
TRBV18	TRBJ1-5	CASSRQGSITGPQHF
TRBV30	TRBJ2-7	CAWSRDRLYTYEQYF
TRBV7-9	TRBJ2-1	CASSPWDYPRHYNEQFF
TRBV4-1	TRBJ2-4	CASSPGLAGGIAKNIQYF
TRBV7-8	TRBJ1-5	CASSLDQGSQPQHF
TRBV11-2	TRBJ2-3	CASRRFGDTQYF
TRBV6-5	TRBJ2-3	CASSYQPGGRTDTQYF
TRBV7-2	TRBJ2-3	CASSELAGGRGTQYF